This note documents a single T cell receptor beta chain sequence. In the source study's methods: Estimated nucleated cell counts came from reference gene primer amplification. Sequenced by immunoSEQ multiplex PCR; TCRdb stores in-frame clones only, minus some. V, J and clone size reflect that table, while D and trimming were determined from the DNA. The profile covers roughly 65,000 clones, with 65% to 85% appearing a single time and about 15% taken by the ten largest. V lost 2 bases to trimming and J lost 2 bases; unmatched junction nucleotides: 1. CDR1 is SGHDT, CDR2 YYEEEE, per germline. The CDR3 sequence is 13 residues long. The record originates from a study of blood T cell repertoires in COVID-19.

This clonotype was obtained from a man in his sixties with acute or convalescent COVID-19. The sequenced sample consisted of peripheral blood. The chain couples TRBV5-6 to TRBJ2-7, with 7 nucleotides matching TRBD1. CDR3 nucleotide sequence: TGTGCCAGCAGCTTCGACAGGGCCTACGAGCAGTACTTC. This codes for CASSFDRAYEQYF.